This T cell receptor (beta chain) came from a study of shared clonotypes between healthy human individuals. The study, taken as a whole, reports: Clonotype sharing across several donors was observed for about 4.8% of naive CD4 clonotypes.

Clones were read by immunoSEQ multiplex PCR, and TCRdb kept only the in-frame ones, dropping some. The sample records around 2.5 million clones, roughly 93% being singletons. Of note for this clone: The antigen is unknown.

From germline, CDR1 is SGHRS and CDR2 YFSETQ. CDR3 size: 17 residues. V trimming: 0 bases; J trimming: 0 bases; junction bases outside the gene matches: 1. The TCR comes from a man between 18 and 35 years old in good health. Some clones in this sample may be carry-over from other donors' samples. The sequenced sample consisted of naive CD4+ T cells from PBMCs. Subset meaning: CD45RA+ positively selected. The rearrangement uses TRBV5-1 and TRBJ2-5, with TRBD2 matching 14 bases. CDR3 DNA sequence: TGCGCCAGCAGCTTGGGACTAGCGGGAGGGTACCAAGAGACCCAGTACTTC. Its translation is CASSLGLAGGYQETQYF.